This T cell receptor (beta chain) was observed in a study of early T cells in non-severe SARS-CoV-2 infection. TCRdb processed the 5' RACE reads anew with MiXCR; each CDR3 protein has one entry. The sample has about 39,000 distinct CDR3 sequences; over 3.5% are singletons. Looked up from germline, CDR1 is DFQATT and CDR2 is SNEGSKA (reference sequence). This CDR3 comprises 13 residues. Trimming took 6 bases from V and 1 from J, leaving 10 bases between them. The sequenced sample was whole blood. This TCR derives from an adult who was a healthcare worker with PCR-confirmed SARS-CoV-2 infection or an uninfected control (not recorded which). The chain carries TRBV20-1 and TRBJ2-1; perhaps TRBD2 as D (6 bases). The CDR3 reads CSAPGLSYNEQFF. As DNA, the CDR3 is TGCAGTGCCCCTGGACTATCCTACAATGAGCAGTTCTTC.